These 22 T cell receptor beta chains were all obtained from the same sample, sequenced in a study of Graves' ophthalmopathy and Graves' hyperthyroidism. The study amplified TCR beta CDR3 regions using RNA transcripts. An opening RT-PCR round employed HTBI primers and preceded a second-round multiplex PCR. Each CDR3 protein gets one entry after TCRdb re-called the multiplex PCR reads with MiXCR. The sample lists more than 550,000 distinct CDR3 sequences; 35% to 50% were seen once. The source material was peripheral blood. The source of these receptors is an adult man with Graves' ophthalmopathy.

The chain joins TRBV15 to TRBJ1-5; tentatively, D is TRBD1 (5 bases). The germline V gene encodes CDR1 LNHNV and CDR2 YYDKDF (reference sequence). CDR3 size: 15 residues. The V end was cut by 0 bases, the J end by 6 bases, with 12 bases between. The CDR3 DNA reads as TGTGCCACCAGCAGAGATAGAGGGGAGGGTCAGCCCCAGCATTTT. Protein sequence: CATSRDRGEGQPQHF.

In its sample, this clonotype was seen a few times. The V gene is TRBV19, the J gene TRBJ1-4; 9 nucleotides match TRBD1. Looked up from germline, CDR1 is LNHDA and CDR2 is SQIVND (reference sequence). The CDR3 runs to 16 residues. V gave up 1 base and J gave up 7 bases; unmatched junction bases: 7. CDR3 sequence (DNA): TGTGCCAGTAGTATAGGACAGGGGGTTGAAGGTGAAAAACTGTTTTTT. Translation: CASSIGQGVEGEKLFF.

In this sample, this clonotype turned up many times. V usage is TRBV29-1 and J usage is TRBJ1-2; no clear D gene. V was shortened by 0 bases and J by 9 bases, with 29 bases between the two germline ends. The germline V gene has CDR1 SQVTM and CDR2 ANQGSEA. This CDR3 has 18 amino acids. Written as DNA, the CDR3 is TGCAGCGTTGAAGATCAGACGGTCCCCGGCGGCGAAATTTCCCGCTACACCTTC. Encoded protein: CSVEDQTVPGGEISRYTF.

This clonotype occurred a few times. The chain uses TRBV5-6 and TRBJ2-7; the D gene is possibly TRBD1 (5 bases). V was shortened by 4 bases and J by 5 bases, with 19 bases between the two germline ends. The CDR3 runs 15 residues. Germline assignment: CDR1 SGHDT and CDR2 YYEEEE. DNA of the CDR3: TGTGCCAGCAGCCCCTCGGGCCCCCTCAGGGACGAGCAGTACTTC. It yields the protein CASSPSGPLRDEQYF.

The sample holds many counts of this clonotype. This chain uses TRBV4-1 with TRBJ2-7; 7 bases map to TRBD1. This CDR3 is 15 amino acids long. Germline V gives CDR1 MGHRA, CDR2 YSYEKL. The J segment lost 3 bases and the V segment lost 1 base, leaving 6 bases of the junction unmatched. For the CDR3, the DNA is TGCGCCAGCAGCCAAGGCACAGGGGCTCTCTACGAGCAGTACTTC. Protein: CASSQGTGALYEQYF.

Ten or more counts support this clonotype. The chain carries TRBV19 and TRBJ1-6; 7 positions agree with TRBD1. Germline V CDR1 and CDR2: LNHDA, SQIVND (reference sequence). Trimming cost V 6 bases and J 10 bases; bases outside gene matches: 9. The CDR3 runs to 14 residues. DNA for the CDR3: TGTGCCAGTAGATCGGACAGGACGGGATCACCCCTCCACTTT. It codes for CASRSDRTGSPLHF.

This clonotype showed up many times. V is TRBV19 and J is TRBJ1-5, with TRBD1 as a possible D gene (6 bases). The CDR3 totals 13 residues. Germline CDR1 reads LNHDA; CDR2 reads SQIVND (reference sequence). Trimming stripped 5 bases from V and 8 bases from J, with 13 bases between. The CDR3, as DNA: TGTGCCAGTAGTGGGTACGGGGGCGAGCCCCAGCATTTT. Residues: CASSGYGGEPQHF. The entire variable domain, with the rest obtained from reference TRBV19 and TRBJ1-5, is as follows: DGGITQSPKYLFRKEGQNVTLSCEQNLNHDAMYWYRQDPGQGLRLIYYSQIVNDFQKGDIAEGYSVSREKKESFPLTVTSAQKNPTAFYLCASSGYGGEPQHFGDGTRLSIL.

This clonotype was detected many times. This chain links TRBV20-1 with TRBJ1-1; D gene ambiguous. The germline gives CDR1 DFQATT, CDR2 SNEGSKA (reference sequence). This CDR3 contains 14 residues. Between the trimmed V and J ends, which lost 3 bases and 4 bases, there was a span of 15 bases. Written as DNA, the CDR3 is TGCAGTGCTAGCCGCATTGATGGGTTCACTGAAGCTTTCTTT. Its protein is CSASRIDGFTEAFF.

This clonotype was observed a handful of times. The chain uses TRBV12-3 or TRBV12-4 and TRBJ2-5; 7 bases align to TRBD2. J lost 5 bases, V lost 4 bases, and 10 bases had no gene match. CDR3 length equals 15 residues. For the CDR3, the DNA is TGTGCCAGCAGTTATCTCGGGGGGATAGGTGAGACCCAGTACTTC. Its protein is CASSYLGGIGETQYF.

The CDR3 coding sequence is TGCGCCAGCAGCCGACTCTGGACAGGGGATGGCTACACCTTC. Residues: CASSRLWTGDGYTF. The rearrangement uses TRBV4-1 and TRBJ1-2; 9 bases are shared with TRBD1. The J segment lost 6 bases and the V segment lost 4 bases, leaving 6 bases of the junction unmatched. CDR1 and CDR2 (germline): MGHRA, YSYEKL. The CDR3 runs 14 residues.

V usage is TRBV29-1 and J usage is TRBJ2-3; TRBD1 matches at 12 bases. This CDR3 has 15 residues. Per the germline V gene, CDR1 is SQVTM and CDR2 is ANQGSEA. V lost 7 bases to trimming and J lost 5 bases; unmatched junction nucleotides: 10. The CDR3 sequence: CSAPGDRGPGDTQYF. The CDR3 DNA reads TGCAGCGCACCTGGGGACAGGGGGCCAGGAGATACGCAGTATTTT.

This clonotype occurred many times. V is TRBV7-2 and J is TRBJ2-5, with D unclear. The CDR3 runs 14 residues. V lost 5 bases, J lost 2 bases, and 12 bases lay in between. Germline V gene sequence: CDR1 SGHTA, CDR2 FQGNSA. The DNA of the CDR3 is TGTGCCAGCAGCCACGGCTGGCGGCAAGAGACCCAGTACTTC. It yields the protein CASSHGWRQETQYF. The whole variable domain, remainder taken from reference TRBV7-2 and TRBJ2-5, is GAGVSQSPSNKVTEKGKDVELRCDPISGHTALYWYRQSLGQGLEFLIYFQGNSAPDKSGLPSDRFSAERTGGSVSTLTIQRTQQEDSAVYLCASSHGWRQETQYFGPGTRLLVL.

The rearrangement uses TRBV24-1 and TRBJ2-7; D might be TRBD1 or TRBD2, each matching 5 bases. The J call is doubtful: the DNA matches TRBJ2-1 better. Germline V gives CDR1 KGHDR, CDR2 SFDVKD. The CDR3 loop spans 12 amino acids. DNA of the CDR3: TGTGCCACCAGTGATTTCGGGGACGAGCAGTTCTTC. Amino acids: CATSDFGDEQFF.

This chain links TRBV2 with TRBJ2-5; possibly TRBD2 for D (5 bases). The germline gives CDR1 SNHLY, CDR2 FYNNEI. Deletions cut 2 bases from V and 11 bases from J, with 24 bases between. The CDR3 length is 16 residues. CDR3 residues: CASSEMAGEYSDTQYF. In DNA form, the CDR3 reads TGTGCCAGCAGTGAAATGGCCGGGGAATATTCAGATACGCAGTACTTC.

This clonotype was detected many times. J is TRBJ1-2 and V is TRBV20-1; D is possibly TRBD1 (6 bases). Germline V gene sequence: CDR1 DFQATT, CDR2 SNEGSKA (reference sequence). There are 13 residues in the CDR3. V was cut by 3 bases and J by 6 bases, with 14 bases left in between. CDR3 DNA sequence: TGCAGTGCTAGTATACAGGGTCTTAATGGCTACACCTTC. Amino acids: CSASIQGLNGYTF.

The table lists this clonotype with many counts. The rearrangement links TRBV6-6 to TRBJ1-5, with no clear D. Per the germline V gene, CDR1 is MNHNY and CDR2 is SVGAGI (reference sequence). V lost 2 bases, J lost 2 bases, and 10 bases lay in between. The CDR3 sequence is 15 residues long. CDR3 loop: CASSYRQVGNQPQHF. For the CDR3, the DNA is TGTGCCAGCAGTTACCGCCAGGTGGGCAATCAGCCCCAGCATTTT.

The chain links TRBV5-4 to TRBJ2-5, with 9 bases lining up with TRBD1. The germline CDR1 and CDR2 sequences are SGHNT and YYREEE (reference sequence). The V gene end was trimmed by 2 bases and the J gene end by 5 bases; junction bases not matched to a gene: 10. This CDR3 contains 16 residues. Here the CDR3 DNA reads TGTGCCAGCAGCTTAGGCGGGACAGGGTGGGGGGAGACCCAGTACTTC. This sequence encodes CASSLGGTGWGETQYF.

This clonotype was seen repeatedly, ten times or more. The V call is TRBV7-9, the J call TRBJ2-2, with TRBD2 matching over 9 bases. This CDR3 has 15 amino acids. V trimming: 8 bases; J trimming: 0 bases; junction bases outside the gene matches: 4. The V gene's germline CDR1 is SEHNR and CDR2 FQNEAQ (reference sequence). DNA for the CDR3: TGTGCCAGCGAAGCTAGCGGGACGAACACCGGGGAGCTGTTTTTT. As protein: CASEASGTNTGELFF.

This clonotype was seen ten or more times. For the CDR3, the DNA is TGTGCCAGCACGAGTGGGGCCAACGTCCTGACTTTC. Residues: CASTSGANVLTF. This chain links TRBV27 with TRBJ2-6; D is unclear. The length of the CDR3 is 12 residues. Per germline, CDR1 MNHEY and CDR2 SMNVEV (reference sequence). The V end was cut by 7 bases, the J end by 3 bases, with 4 bases between.

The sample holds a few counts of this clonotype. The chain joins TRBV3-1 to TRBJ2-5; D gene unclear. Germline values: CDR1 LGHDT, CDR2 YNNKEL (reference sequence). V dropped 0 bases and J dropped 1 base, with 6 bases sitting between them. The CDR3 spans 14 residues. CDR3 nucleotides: TGTGCCAGCAGCCAAGATTGGACCCAAGAGACCCAGTACTTC. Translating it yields CASSQDWTQETQYF.

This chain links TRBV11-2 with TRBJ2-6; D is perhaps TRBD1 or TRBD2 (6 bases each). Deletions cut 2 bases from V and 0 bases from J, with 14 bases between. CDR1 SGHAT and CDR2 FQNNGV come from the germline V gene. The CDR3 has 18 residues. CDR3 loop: CASSLTQGTYSGANVLTF. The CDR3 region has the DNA TGTGCCAGCAGCTTAACGCAGGGGACTTACTCTGGGGCCAACGTCCTGACTTTC.

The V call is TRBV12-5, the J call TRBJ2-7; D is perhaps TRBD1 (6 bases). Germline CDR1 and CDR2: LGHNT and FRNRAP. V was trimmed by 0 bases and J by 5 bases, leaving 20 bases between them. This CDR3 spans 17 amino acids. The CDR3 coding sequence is TGTGCTAGTGGTTTGGTACGACTCCAGGGGCGCGTCCACGAGCAGTACTTC. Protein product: CASGLVRLQGRVHEQYF.